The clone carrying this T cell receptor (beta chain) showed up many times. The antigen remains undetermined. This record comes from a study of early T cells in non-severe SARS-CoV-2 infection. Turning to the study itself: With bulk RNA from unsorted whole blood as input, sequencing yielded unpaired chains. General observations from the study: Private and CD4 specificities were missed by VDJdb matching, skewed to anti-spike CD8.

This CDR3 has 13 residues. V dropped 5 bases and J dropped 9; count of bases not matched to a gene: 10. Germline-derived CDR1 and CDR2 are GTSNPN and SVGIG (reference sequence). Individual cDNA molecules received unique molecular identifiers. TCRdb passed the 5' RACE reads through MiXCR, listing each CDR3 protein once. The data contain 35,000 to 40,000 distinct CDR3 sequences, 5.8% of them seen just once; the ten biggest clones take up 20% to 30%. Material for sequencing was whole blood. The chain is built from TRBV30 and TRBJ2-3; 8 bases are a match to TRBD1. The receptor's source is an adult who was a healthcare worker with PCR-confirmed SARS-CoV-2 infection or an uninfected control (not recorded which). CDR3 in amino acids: CAWGQGPGITQYF. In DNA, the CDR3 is TGTGCCTGGGGACAGGGCCCCGGAATCACGCAGTATTTT.